This is a list of T cell receptor beta chains from one sample in a study of high-grade serous ovarian cancer treatment subgroups. Only in-frame clones appear in the TCRdb table, and some are missing; sequencing was by immunoSEQ multiplex PCR. Of roughly 4,000 clones listed, 65% to 90% were seen once; the top ten hold less than 5.5%. Input material: tumor tissue. The source of these receptors is a human donor with high-grade serous ovarian cancer. Both conserved end residues are part of each CDR3. D genes are given only for firm matches. Some rows mark clone size as missing; the rest say once, few, many or name a class of expanded clone.

J gene | V gene | D gene | clone size | CDR3 protein | CDR3 DNA
TRBJ2-7 | TRBV11-2 | TRBD1 | - | CASSLERTGYEQYF | TGTGCCAGCAGCTTAGAGAGGACAGGCTACGAGCAGTACTTC
TRBJ1-2 | TRBV28 | - | - | CASIQGGNARGYTF | TGTGCCAGCATCCAGGGTGGGAACGCTAGGGGCTACACCTTC
TRBJ2-5 | TRBV5-1 | TRBD2 | - | CASAPLLAGGGETQYF | TGCGCCAGCGCCCCTCTGCTAGCGGGGGGCGGAGAGACCCAGTACTTC
TRBJ2-7 | TRBV10-3 | TRBD1 | - | CAISEGQGAEQYF | TGTGCCATCAGTGAGGGACAGGGTGCCGAGCAGTACTTC
TRBJ2-7 | TRBV7-6 | - | - | CASSLWVRGPEQYF | TGTGCCAGCAGCTTGTGGGTCAGGGGCCCCGAGCAGTACTTC
TRBJ2-7 | TRBV10-2 | TRBD1 | once | CASSEIDRAYEQYF | TGCGCCAGCAGTGAGATTGACAGGGCCTACGAGCAGTACTTC
TRBJ1-3 | TRBV6-5 | - | few | CASSFGEAGNTIYF | TGTGCCAGCAGTTTCGGAGAGGCTGGAAACACCATATATTTT
TRBJ2-7 | TRBV10-3 | TRBD1 | - | CAISGQGDLSYEQYF | TGTGCCATCAGTGGGCAGGGGGACCTCTCCTACGAGCAGTACTTC
TRBJ1-6 | TRBV5-1 | TRBD1 | - | CASSLSAGGDSPLHF | TGCGCCAGCAGCTTAAGTGCAGGGGGGGATTCACCCCTCCACTTT
TRBJ2-3 | TRBV11-2 | - | - | CASSSFLTDTQYF | TGTGCCAGCAGCTCGTTTCTGACAGATACGCAGTATTTT
TRBJ1-3 | TRBV13 | - | - | CASSLWGRGEGNTIYF | TGTGCCAGCAGCTTATGGGGAAGGGGGGAAGGAAACACCATATATTTT
TRBJ1-2 | TRBV28 | TRBD1 | few | CASHDRVGYTF | TGTGCCAGCCACGACAGGGTTGGCTACACCTTC
TRBJ1-5 | TRBV6-1 | - | - | CASRDSNQPQHF | TGTGCCAGCAGGGATAGCAATCAGCCCCAGCATTTT
TRBJ2-1 | TRBV7-3 | TRBD2 | - | CASSLTLGRGNHNEQFF | TGTGCCAGCAGCTTAACGTTAGGGCGGGGGAATCACAATGAGCAGTTCTTC
TRBJ2-3 | TRBV11-2 | TRBD2 | - | CASSLVTSGGADTQYF | TGTGCCAGCAGCTTAGTGACTAGCGGGGGGGCAGATACGCAGTATTTT
TRBJ1-3 | TRBV18 | - | - | CASSPGRASGNTIYF | TGTGCCAGCTCACCAGGCCGGGCTTCTGGAAACACCATATATTTT
TRBJ2-2 | TRBV2 | - | - | CASRIKIDTGELFF | TGTGCCAGCAGGATTAAAATAGACACCGGGGAGCTGTTTTTT
TRBJ2-7 | TRBV6-5 | TRBD1 | - | CASRSDRGVLGQYF | TGTGCCAGCAGGTCGGACAGGGGAGTACTGGGGCAGTACTTC
TRBJ2-7 | TRBV7-9 | - | - | CASSSEKQASYEQYF | TGTGCCAGCAGCTCGGAGAAACAGGCCTCCTACGAGCAGTACTTC
TRBJ2-7 | TRBV7-7 | TRBD1 | - | CASSLRDRGSSYEQYF | TGTGCTAGCAGCTTACGGGACAGGGGAAGCTCCTACGAGCAGTACTTC
TRBJ2-3 | TRBV7-2 | TRBD2 | - | CASSSLAGGPTDTQYF | TGTGCCAGCAGCTCGTTAGCGGGGGGGCCGACAGATACGCAGTATTTT
TRBJ2-1 | TRBV6-1 | TRBD2 | - | CASSEAWGRPSGRDNEQFF | TGTGCCAGCAGTGAAGCGTGGGGCCGCCCTAGCGGCCGAGACAATGAGCAGTTCTTC
TRBJ2-7 | TRBV11-2 | TRBD2 | - | CASRPSGVGSYEQYF | TGTGCCAGCAGGCCGAGCGGGGTAGGATCCTACGAGCAGTACTTC
TRBJ1-1 | TRBV7-9 | - | few | CASSLLSDTEAFF | TGTGCCAGCAGCTTATTAAGTGACACTGAAGCTTTCTTT
TRBJ1-2 | TRBV7-2 | TRBD1 | - | CASSSQTGINYGYTF | TGTGCCAGCAGCTCGCAGACAGGGATTAACTATGGCTACACCTTC
TRBJ1-2 | TRBV2 | TRBD1 | few | CASRRGQSYGYTF | TGTGCCAGCAGGAGGGGACAGAGCTATGGCTACACCTTC
TRBJ2-2 | TRBV6-5 | - | - | CASSFRREIQTGELFF | TGTGCCAGCAGTTTTCGACGTGAGATCCAAACCGGGGAGCTGTTTTTT
TRBJ2-7 | TRBV2 | - | - | CATTGGRAYEQYF | TGTGCCACAACAGGAGGAAGGGCCTACGAGCAGTACTTC
TRBJ2-5 | TRBV30 | - | - | CAWSVRAGWETQYF | TGTGCCTGGAGTGTACGAGCAGGGTGGGAGACCCAGTACTTC
TRBJ1-2 | TRBV6-4 | - | - | CAGASTKTRGYTF | TGTGCTGGAGCCAGTACCAAAACAAGAGGCTACACCTTC
TRBJ2-7 | TRBV7-7 | - | - | CASGRDTNSYEQYF | TGTGCCAGCGGCCGGGACACTAATTCCTACGAGCAGTACTTC
TRBJ1-5 | TRBV4-1 | - | - | CASSTQRGPTNQPQHF | TGCGCCAGCAGCACCCAGCGGGGACCCACCAATCAGCCCCAGCATTTT
TRBJ2-3 | TRBV7-8 | TRBD1 | once | CASSRLGGRSSTDTQYF | TGTGCCAGCAGCCGCCTAGGGGGCAGGTCTAGCACAGATACGCAGTATTTT